Shown below are 27 T cell receptor beta chains from a single sample sequenced in a study of CD8 T cells in ankylosing spondylitis. General study findings and limits: A TCR beta motif made of fewer than ten highly homologous variants seemed typical of ankylosing spondylitis blood.

Antigen specificity for these receptors is unknown. MiXCR was run by TCRdb on the 5' RACE reads, yielding one entry per CDR3 protein. The sample contains around 390,000 distinct CDR3 sequences, approximately 20% of which appear only once. The sample comprised blood, either unsorted or a sorted T cell fraction (not recorded which). These TCRs come from a male donor with ankylosing spondylitis.

This clonotype was recorded a few times. The chain carries TRBV6-4 and TRBJ2-1; 10 bases agree with TRBD2. CDR1 and CDR2 (germline): MRHNA, SNTAGT. The ends lost 4 bases at V and 10 bases at J; junction bases unmatched: 7. This CDR3 comprises 14 residues. In nucleotides, the CDR3 is TGTGCCAGCAGTGGGCTAGCGGGAGTGGGAGAGCAGTTCTTC. Translation gives CASSGLAGVGEQFF.

There are a few counts of this clonotype. This chain links TRBV7-2 with TRBJ1-1, with 7 bases identical to TRBD1. Germline loops: CDR1 SGHTA, CDR2 FQGNSA. This CDR3 has 16 amino acids. The trim removed 5 bases at V and 1 base at J, leaving 10 bases unmatched. CDR3 region: CASSPDRARTNTEAFF. CDR3 coding DNA: TGTGCCAGCAGCCCTGACAGGGCCCGAACGAACACTGAAGCTTTCTTT.

There are a few counts of this clonotype. J is TRBJ2-3 and V is TRBV5-1, with D perhaps TRBD1 (6 bases). Germline V CDR1 and CDR2: SGHRS, YFSETQ. The CDR3 runs to 15 residues. Trimming pared 0 bases from V and 2 bases from J, leaving 10 bases between. CDR3 in amino acids: CASSLGQESTDTQYF. The CDR3 DNA is TGCGCCAGCAGCTTGGGACAGGAATCCACAGATACGCAGTATTTT.

The chain employs TRBV7-6 and TRBJ1-1; D gene unclear. CDR1 and CDR2 from the germline V gene are SGHVS and FNYEAQ. This CDR3 has 12 amino acids. Trimming removed 5 bases from V and 6 bases from J, with 10 bases in between. CDR3 sequence (DNA): TGTGCCAGCAGCAGAACAGCGTCTGAAGCTTTCTTT. Translation: CASSRTASEAFF.

The chain is built from TRBV18 and TRBJ2-1; the D is unclear. Trimming left V 1 base short and J 0 bases short, with 7 bases between. Per germline, CDR1 KGHSH and CDR2 LQKENI. The CDR3 has 15 residues. CDR3 coding DNA: TGTGCCAGCTCACCACGAAGCAGCTCCTACAATGAGCAGTTCTTC. Encoded protein: CASSPRSSSYNEQFF. The full variable domain, with the rest looked up from reference TRBV18 and TRBJ2-1, is NAGVMQNPRHLVRRRGQEARLRCSPMKGHSHVYWYRQLPEEGLKFMVYLQKENIIDESGMPKERFSAEFPKEGPSILRIQQVVRGDSAAYFCASSPRSSSYNEQFFGPGTRLTVL.

This clonotype was found many times. V gene TRBV20-1 combines with J gene TRBJ2-2, with 11 bases that match TRBD2. After removal of 6 bases from V and 3 bases from J, the junction contained 12 bases not matched to a gene. Germline V lookup: CDR1 DFQATT, CDR2 SNEGSKA (reference sequence). The CDR3 totals 17 residues. CDR3 DNA: TGCAGTGCAACTCATCGACTAGCGGGGCGCCACACCGGGGAGCTGTTTTTT. It is translated as CSATHRLAGRHTGELFF.

This clonotype was detected a few times. A junction boundary mismatches the germline segment, possibly from a read error. The genes are TRBV28 and TRBJ2-2; D is possibly TRBD2 (5 bases). CDR3 length: 14 residues. Germline V gene data show CDR1 as MDHEN and CDR2 as SYDVKM. The CDR3 reads CASSEERNAGELFF. CDR3 DNA: TGTGCCAGCAGTGAAGAGCGGAACGCCGGGGAGCTGTTTTTT.

This clonotype has more than one count but fewer than ten. The J gene is TRBJ2-1, the V gene TRBV19, with 10 bases fitting TRBD2. Trimming removed 5 bases from V and 4 bases from J; junction bases left unmatched: 8. Per the germline V gene, CDR1 is LNHDA and CDR2 is SQIVND (reference sequence). The CDR3 totals 16 residues. The CDR3 coding sequence is TGTGCCAGTAGTGCCTATCTAGCGGGAGTGTACAATGAGCAGTTCTTC. Amino acids: CASSAYLAGVYNEQFF. The full variable domain, completed using reference TRBV19 and TRBJ2-1, is DGGITQSPKYLFRKEGQNVTLSCEQNLNHDAMYWYRQDPGQGLRLIYYSQIVNDFQKGDIAEGYSVSREKKESFPLTVTSAQKNPTAFYLCASSAYLAGVYNEQFFGPGTRLTVL.

This rearrangement joins TRBV28 to TRBJ1-1; 7 bases are shared with TRBD1. Germline V CDR1 and CDR2: MDHEN, SYDVKM. The CDR3 extends over 13 amino acids. Germline trimming cut 7 bases from V and 5 bases from J; bases unmatched to any gene: 7. The CDR3 loop reads CASTTGAGTEAFF. The CDR3 DNA is TGTGCCAGCACCACAGGGGCAGGGACTGAAGCTTTCTTT.

This clonotype turned up a few times. The V gene is TRBV5-1, the J gene TRBJ2-1; 8 positions match TRBD1. Germline trimming cut 4 bases from V and 4 bases from J; bases unmatched to any gene: 13. Germline values: CDR1 SGHRS, CDR2 YFSETQ. The CDR3 has 17 amino acids. Here the CDR3 DNA reads TGCGCCAGCAGCCCCGAGCCCGACAGGGGATTATACAATGAGCAGTTCTTC. Its protein is CASSPEPDRGLYNEQFF.

This clonotype was observed a handful of times. This chain joins TRBV28 and TRBJ1-1; TRBD1 agrees at 7 bases. V shed 6 bases and J 11 bases; nucleotides not matched to a gene: 15. Germline loops: CDR1 MDHEN, CDR2 SYDVKM. The CDR3 consists of 14 residues. The CDR3 DNA follows: TGTGCCAGCAGCCTCGTAGGGGGCGCGAGTGGGGCTTTCTTT. Translated: CASSLVGGASGAFF.

The chain is built from TRBV9 and TRBJ1-1; no clear D. The germline gives CDR1 SGDLS, CDR2 YYNGEE. The CDR3 sequence is 15 residues long. Trimming left V 4 bases short and J 0 bases short, with 13 bases between. The CDR3 region has the DNA TGTGCCAGCAGCCCCCGGGGAGAATTGAACACTGAAGCTTTCTTT. Encoded protein: CASSPRGELNTEAFF.

CDR3 bases: TGCAGTGCTAGAGATGTCGGACAGGGATACTACGAGCAGTACTTC. It is translated as CSARDVGQGYYEQYF. This chain joins TRBV20-1 and TRBJ2-7; 8 bases align to TRBD1. Germline values: CDR1 DFQATT, CDR2 SNEGSKA (reference sequence). The V and J ends lost 0 bases and 3 bases, in that order; junction bases with no gene match: 7. The CDR3 sequence is 15 residues long.

This chain connects TRBV28 to TRBJ1-3; D gene ambiguous. Germline assignment: CDR1 MDHEN and CDR2 SYDVKM. The CDR3 runs to 16 residues. V was cut by 2 bases and J by 4 bases, with 15 bases left in between. This chain's CDR3 is CASSLRAPTVGNTIYF. The CDR3 region has the DNA TGTGCCAGCAGTTTAAGGGCACCGACGGTCGGAAACACCATATATTTT.

The V and J genes are TRBV5-5 and TRBJ2-2, with TRBD1 matching 12 bases. The CDR3 length is 15 residues. V dropped 4 bases and J dropped 7; count of bases not matched to a gene: 5. Germline CDR1 is SGHKS and CDR2 is YYEKEE (reference sequence). The CDR3 nucleotides are TGTGCCAGCAGCCGAGGGACAGGGGGCAGCGGGGAGCTGTTTTTT. Encoded protein: CASSRGTGGSGELFF.

Note on this clonotype: This likely comes from a read error, as the CDR3 has no conserved phenylalanine or tryptophan at its end. The rearrangement links TRBV7-9 to TRBJ1-5; TRBD1 might be the D (6 bases). V lost 5 bases and J lost 1, with 15 bases in between. Germline V gene sequence: CDR1 SEHNR, CDR2 FQNEAQ (reference sequence). CDR3 size: 16 residues. In DNA, the CDR3 is TGTGCCAGCAGCACAGGGAAGGGAGGGAGCAATCAGCCCCAGCATTTA. It encodes CASSTGKGGSNQPQHL.

This sequence joins TRBV18 and TRBJ2-3; 10 bases are shared with TRBD2. The ends lost 4 bases at V and 3 bases at J; junction bases unmatched: 10. CDR1 is KGHSH and CDR2 is LQKENI in the germline V gene. The length of the CDR3 is 17 residues. This chain's CDR3 is CASSHTPASGSTDTQYF. CDR3 sequence (DNA): TGTGCCAGCTCACACACGCCGGCTAGCGGGAGTACAGATACGCAGTATTTT.

The chain has TRBV6-6 and TRBJ2-2, with a possible D match to TRBD1 (6 bases). This CDR3 contains 13 residues. The germline V and J ends were trimmed by 8 bases and 6 bases, with 13 bases remaining between them. Germline loops: CDR1 MNHNY, CDR2 SVGAGI (reference sequence). The CDR3 region has the DNA TGTGCCAGCGGGGGCAGGGATTCCGGGGAGCTGTTTTTT. It yields the protein CASGGRDSGELFF.

The rearrangement uses TRBV11-2 and TRBJ2-7, with 13 bases lining up with TRBD2. CDR1 and CDR2 from the germline V gene are SGHAT and FQNNGV. Trimming took 3 bases from V and 4 from J; bases not matched to a gene: 9. The CDR3 contains 17 residues. For the CDR3, the DNA is TGTGCCAGCAGCTTGGATGGACTAGCGGGAGTTTCATACGAGCAGTACTTC. Its translation is CASSLDGLAGVSYEQYF.

This clonotype turned up a few times. The rearrangement links TRBV28 to TRBJ2-7, with unresolved D. Trimming pared 1 base from V and 9 bases from J, leaving 7 bases between. Germline V gives CDR1 MDHEN, CDR2 SYDVKM. CDR3 length equals 11 residues. The CDR3 protein is CASSLLGWQYF. In DNA form, the CDR3 reads TGTGCCAGCAGTTTATTGGGGTGGCAGTACTTC. The entire variable domain, with the rest obtained from reference TRBV28 and TRBJ2-7, is as follows: DVKVTQSSRYLVKRTGEKVFLECVQDMDHENMFWYRQDPGLGLRLIYFSYDVKMKEKGDIPEGYSVSREKKERFSLILESASTNQTSMYLCASSLLGWQYFGPGTRLTVT.

This clonotype was recorded a few times. The chain joins TRBV20-1 to TRBJ2-5, with 10 bases lining up with TRBD2. Germline V gene sequence: CDR1 DFQATT, CDR2 SNEGSKA (reference sequence). The CDR3 totals 15 residues. Losses at the gene ends were 5 bases for V and 4 bases for J; bases not matched to a gene: 10. This CDR3 reads CSAALAGAARETQYF. DNA of the CDR3: TGCAGTGCTGCCCTAGCGGGAGCTGCTCGAGAGACCCAGTACTTC.

V gene TRBV12-3 or TRBV12-4 combines with J gene TRBJ1-1, with a possible D match to TRBD1 (5 bases). CDR3 length: 13 amino acids. With 5 bases removed from V and 8 bases from J, the gap between germline ends came to 15 bases. The CDR3 region is CASSTNPGREAFF. In DNA, the CDR3 is TGTGCCAGCAGTACCAATCCAGGGCGGGAAGCTTTCTTT.

This chain connects TRBV29-1 to TRBJ2-7; a possible D gene is TRBD1 (6 bases). The germline CDR1 and CDR2 sequences are SQVTM and ANQGSEA. The CDR3 has 13 residues. Between the trimmed V and J ends, which lost 3 bases and 2 bases, there was a span of 11 bases. CDR3 sequence: CSVEQTGAYEQYF. The CDR3 DNA is TGCAGCGTTGAGCAGACAGGTGCCTACGAGCAGTACTTC.

The chain recombines TRBV7-9 with TRBJ1-3; D not resolved. Germline loops: CDR1 SEHNR, CDR2 FQNEAQ (reference sequence). V lost 5 bases to trimming and J lost 1 base, with 9 bases between them. This CDR3 is 14 amino acids long. The CDR3 loop is CASSAGNSGNTIYF. The CDR3 nucleotides read TGTGCCAGCAGCGCTGGAAATTCTGGAAACACCATATATTTT. The entire variable domain, with the rest obtained from reference TRBV7-9 and TRBJ1-3, is as follows: DTGVSQNPRHKITKRGQNVTFRCDPISEHNRLYWYRQTLGQGPEFLTYFQNEAQLEKSRLLSDRFSAERPKGSFSTLEIQRTEQGDSAMYLCASSAGNSGNTIYFGEGSWLTVV.

The CDR3 DNA sequence: TGTGCCAGTAGTATTTTGTATGAGGGCGCGAGCAATCAGCCCCAGCATTTT. It is translated as CASSILYEGASNQPQHF. This chain joins TRBV19 and TRBJ1-5; D is ambiguous. This CDR3 is 17 amino acids long. Per the germline V gene, CDR1 is LNHDA and CDR2 is SQIVND (reference sequence). V was clipped by 3 bases and J by 1 base, with 16 bases between them.

The CDR3 sequence: CASSQDSGRVGLGTGELFF. In DNA form, the CDR3 reads TGCGCCAGCAGCCAAGATTCGGGCAGGGTGGGTTTGGGCACCGGGGAGCTGTTTTTT. The gene calls are TRBV4-1 and TRBJ2-2; a weak D match, TRBD1 (5 bases). CDR1 and CDR2 (germline): MGHRA, YSYEKL. The CDR3 runs to 19 residues. V lost 0 bases, J lost 4 bases, and 21 bases lay in between.

The chain combines TRBV20-1 with TRBJ2-7, with a tentative D call TRBD2 (6 bases). CDR1 is DFQATT and CDR2 is SNEGSKA in the germline V gene (reference sequence). V was pared by 3 bases and J by 5 bases, with 20 bases between. The CDR3 runs 15 residues. CDR3: CSARGGGRPADEQYF. DNA of the CDR3: TGCAGTGCTAGGGGTGGAGGGCGCCCGGCCGACGAGCAGTACTTC.